This T cell receptor (beta chain) was recorded in a study of T cells in Graves' hyperthyroidism and ophthalmopathy (dated by TCRdb to the late 2010s). General notes on the study: Peripheral blood samples were taken at initial diagnosis, before any treatment was given. The roughly 94 discovery patients were randomly split 7:3 into training and test sets. To identify distinguishing TCR V-J signatures, a discovery cohort of some 100 patients was used, comprising 40 to 45 with Graves' ophthalmopathy and some 60 with stable Graves' hyperthyroidism. In roughly six Graves' hyperthyroidism patients, the study also compared T-cell repertoires from thyroid tissue with T-cell repertoires from blood. Prospective prediction of ophthalmopathy was tested in an independent validation cohort consisting of about 20 hyperthyroidism patients and around 16 patients who later progressed to ophthalmopathy. Following sampling, methimazole starting at 30 mg daily was given to hyperthyroidism patients, and high-dose intravenous methylprednisolone was given to ophthalmopathy patients. TCR Vbeta CDR3 sequencing of 130 to 150 peripheral blood samples (43 ophthalmopathy, approximately 80 hyperthyroidism and roughly 17 progressor patients) is reported in the paper.

Hyperthyroidism patients were aged 18 to 65 years and newly diagnosed, with disease duration of less than 2 months. Exclusion was applied to patients with uncontrolled infections, other autoimmune diseases, pregnancy or lactation. Clinical symptoms, serum thyroxine and TRAb, thyroid ultrasound, and orbital computed tomography formed the basis for the diagnoses. Blood from progressor patients was drawn when they were first diagnosed with hyperthyroidism, before any ophthalmopathy symptoms appeared. PBMCs were separated from 10 ml of fresh peripheral blood using Ficoll-Paque density gradient centrifugation. Patients classed as progressors first received a Graves' hyperthyroidism diagnosis and then went on to develop ophthalmopathy during follow-up. Total RNA was extracted using Trizol reagent, and RNA quality was assessed on an Agilent 2100 Bioanalyzer. With respect to this clonotype: There is no known antigen for this receptor. The record has no base qualities; no much larger clone is one base away.

What the research found in general, with its limitations: Most expanded thyroid clonotypes (frequency above 0.001) were also found in blood, which suggests that blood repertoires may mirror thyroid immune responses. Sample size was not statistically predetermined, and blinding of investigators to group allocation was not performed. In validation, the model predicted progression to ophthalmopathy a median of 6.5 months before onset, with approximately 70% sensitivity and 72.22% specificity. A 13 V-J signature model separated ophthalmopathy from stable hyperthyroidism, with roughly 88% sensitivity and 81.08% specificity in cross-validation and 80%/75% in testing.

TCR beta CDR3 regions were amplified from RNA transcripts. A first-round RT-PCR of the TCR CDR3 used the HTBI primer set with the Qiagen OneStep RT-PCR kit. Libraries were constructed in a second round of multiplex PCR, after which size selection and purification were carried out. Paired-end sequencing of the libraries was performed with 100 bp reads on an Illumina HiSeq2000. The original methods were these. SOAPnuke was used to process the raw data, with reads discarded if the reads contained adapters or uncalled bases, had a mean Phred below 15, or lacked an exact constant-primer or identifier match. High-quality paired reads were merged using COPE v1.2.5, and each unique nucleotide sequence was defined as a clonotype. MiTCR v1.1 was used to align clonotypes to the IMGT TRBV, TRBD and TRBJ reference segments. The analysis was restricted to V-J combinations with a frequency above 0.0001, which together covered 99.2% of the repertoires. The TCS score was defined as the ratio of F50 (clonal expansion) to E x V (chaos), calculated using BLOSUM62-based TCRdist between CDR3 peptides within each V-J. Welch's t-statistics and random forest reduced 500 to 650 V-J features to roughly 13, which were used in a naive Bayes classifier (R e1071). The public reads were quality trimmed at Q25 with fastp and then assembled into clones with MiXCR by TCRdb, keeping productive beta chains. CDR3 protein duplicates are merged, each entry listing the most common genes and DNA. Clone size and V and J calls follow TCRdb, not the original study. The table for this sample lists 270,000 or so distinct CDR3 sequences; 20% to 25% of them were counted only once. The ten most abundant clones make up around 30% of the sample.

Sequencing was done on a sample of blood. The sequence was obtained from a man aged 35-49 years with Graves' hyperthyroidism that later progressed to Graves' ophthalmopathy.

The sequenced DNA: TGTGCCAGCAGCCAGTTTTCTGGTGGCCACCGCACAGAGACCCAGTACTTC. This translates into CASSQFSGGHRTETQYF. The chain joins TRBV3-1 to TRBJ2-5; no confident D gene assignment can be made. According to the germline V gene (reference sequence), CDR1 reads LGHDT and CDR2 reads YNNKEL. Reading from cysteine to phenylalanine, the CDR3 counts 17 amino acids. Only the CDR3 portion is preserved as DNA: 51 bases, with reading frame beginning at the first base. V is reduced by 3 bases and J by 4 bases, leaving a spacing of 21 bases between them.